One sample yielded the 21 T cell receptor beta chains listed below, sequenced in a study of CD8 T cells in Susac syndrome. RNA totalling roughly 0.45 to 1 ug underwent reverse transcription with random hexamers. MiXCR was run by TCRdb on the immunoSEQ multiplex PCR reads, yielding one entry per CDR3 protein. The sample yields about 200,000 distinct CDR3 sequences, about 93% seen once. The specimen was CD8+ T cells from PBMCs. The receptors were gathered from a human donor with multiple sclerosis.

The chain employs TRBV27 and TRBJ2-5, with D tentatively TRBD1 (6 bases). V lost 0 bases and J lost 6, with 14 bases in between. Germline values: CDR1 MNHEY, CDR2 SMNVEV (reference sequence). CDR3 size: 15 residues. In DNA form, the CDR3 reads TGTGCCAGCAGTTTATCAGATGGGCAGGGGAAGACCCAGTACTTC. As protein: CASSLSDGQGKTQYF.

In its sample, this clonotype was seen once. The rearrangement joins TRBV12-3 or TRBV12-4 to TRBJ2-3, with 8 bases identical to TRBD2. Trimming removed 5 bases from V and 2 bases from J; junction bases left unmatched: 9. The CDR3 contains 16 residues. The DNA of the CDR3 is TGTGCCAGCAGTCCCCAAAGCGGGAGCCCCACAGATACGCAGTATTTT. This codes for CASSPQSGSPTDTQYF.

The chain couples TRBV7-9 to TRBJ1-1, with a weak D call TRBD1 (5 bases). This CDR3 spans 18 amino acids. Trimming stripped 7 bases from V and 1 base from J, with 25 bases between. CDR1 is SEHNR, CDR2 FQNEAQ, per germline (reference sequence). The CDR3 loop reads CASNSRPPLDRPNTEAFF. The DNA of the CDR3 is TGTGCCAGCAATTCCCGACCTCCCCTAGACAGACCGAACACTGAAGCTTTCTTT. The variable domain in full, completed from reference TRBV7-9 and TRBJ1-1, reads DTGVSQNPRHKITKRGQNVTFRCDPISEHNRLYWYRQTLGQGPEFLTYFQNEAQLEKSRLLSDRFSAERPKGSFSTLEIQRTEQGDSAMYLCASNSRPPLDRPNTEAFFGQGTRLTVV.

The V gene is TRBV7-6, the J gene TRBJ2-3; D not resolved. The CDR3 contains 14 residues. V was pared by 2 bases and J by 1 base, with 7 bases between. Germline assignment: CDR1 SGHVS and CDR2 FNYEAQ. The CDR3 reads CASSLPDGTDTQYF. Written as DNA, the CDR3 is TGTGCCAGCAGCTTACCGGACGGCACAGATACGCAGTATTTT.

This clonotype was observed a single time. CDR3: CASSEWAGHSNQPQHF. CDR3 coding DNA: TGTGCCAGCAGTGAATGGGCAGGACATAGCAATCAGCCCCAGCATTTT. The rearrangement joins TRBV2 to TRBJ1-5; tentatively, D is TRBD1 (5 bases). The germline V gene encodes CDR1 SNHLY and CDR2 FYNNEI. CDR3 size: 16 residues. The V end lost 2 bases, the J end lost 0 bases, and 11 bases lay between the germline ends.

The chain carries TRBV4-2 and TRBJ2-3; D call uncertain. Germline values: CDR1 LGHNA, CDR2 YNFKEQ. This CDR3 comprises 15 residues. V was cut by 0 bases and J by 8 bases, with 15 bases left in between. CDR3 nucleotide sequence: TGTGCCAGCAGCCAAGAAGGGCTCAACCCGGGTACGCAGTATTTT. Its protein product is CASSQEGLNPGTQYF.

The chain recombines TRBV7-9 with TRBJ1-2; TRBD1 agrees at 7 bases. V lost 0 bases to trimming and J lost 8 bases; unmatched junction nucleotides: 12. The germline V gene encodes CDR1 SEHNR and CDR2 FQNEAQ (reference sequence). The CDR3 consists of 16 residues. The CDR3 region has the DNA TGTGCCAGCAGCTTAGCCCCTTCCGACAGGGATGGAGGCTACACCTTC. It encodes CASSLAPSDRDGGYTF.

This clonotype has only one observation. The chain is built from TRBV2 and TRBJ2-7; TRBD2 might be the D (6 bases). V lost 6 bases and J lost 6, with 12 bases in between. In germline, CDR1 is SNHLY, CDR2 FYNNEI. This CDR3 contains 12 residues. The CDR3 DNA follows: TGTGCCAGCAGGGGTCTAGCGATCGAGCAGTACTTC. The encoded protein is CASRGLAIEQYF.

V and J are TRBV20-1 and TRBJ1-1; TRBD1 agrees at 7 bases. Losses at the gene ends were 3 bases for V and 10 bases for J; bases not matched to a gene: 17. Germline values: CDR1 DFQATT, CDR2 SNEGSKA (reference sequence). The CDR3 is made up of 15 amino acids. The CDR3 spells CSASGLQGPLLGAFF. The CDR3 DNA follows: TGCAGTGCTAGCGGATTACAGGGGCCCTTGCTCGGAGCTTTCTTT.

V usage is TRBV9 and J usage is TRBJ1-2; 10 positions match TRBD1. Trimming cost V 4 bases and J 4 bases; bases outside gene matches: 13. This CDR3 spans 17 amino acids. CDR1 is SGDLS, CDR2 YYNGEE, per germline. CDR3 coding DNA: TGTGCCAGCAGCCACGGGGACAGGGGACAGAGACCCTATGGCTACACCTTC. Amino acid sequence: CASSHGDRGQRPYGYTF.

The chain employs TRBV5-1 and TRBJ2-1; TRBD1 matches at 8 bases. Germline V gives CDR1 SGHRS, CDR2 YFSETQ. The CDR3 contains 14 residues. J lost 7 bases, V lost 4 bases, and 7 bases had no gene match. Here the CDR3 DNA reads TGCGCCAGCAGCGGCTTCACAGGGGGGAATGAGCAGTTCTTC. Protein sequence: CASSGFTGGNEQFF.

V and J are TRBV12-3 or TRBV12-4 and TRBJ2-1; no clear D gene. This CDR3 is 14 amino acids long. The V end was cut by 7 bases, the J end by 3 bases, with 13 bases between. The CDR3 loop is CASTSVAIYNEQFF. CDR3 DNA sequence: TGTGCCAGCACCTCCGTGGCGATCTACAATGAGCAGTTCTTC.

This chain joins TRBV3-1 and TRBJ1-2; D is uncertain. The CDR3 spans 14 residues. Per the germline V gene, CDR1 is LGHDT and CDR2 is YNNKEL (reference sequence). V shed 4 bases and J shed 4 bases, with 13 bases lying between them. This CDR3 is CASSPPGISYGYTF. For the CDR3, the DNA is TGTGCCAGCAGCCCCCCCGGTATTTCCTATGGCTACACCTTC.

This clonotype was counted a single time. This sequence joins TRBV5-6 and TRBJ2-7, with a tentative D call TRBD2 (5 bases). Germline V gene sequence: CDR1 SGHDT, CDR2 YYEEEE. The V and J ends lost 1 base and 7 bases respectively, with 15 bases between them. This CDR3 is 14 amino acids long. CDR3 sequence reads: CASSLIGRVGEQYF. The CDR3 nucleotides are TGTGCCAGCAGCTTGATCGGGCGGGTTGGGGAGCAGTACTTC.

The chain recombines TRBV7-9 with TRBJ2-7; possibly TRBD1 for D (6 bases). Germline loops: CDR1 SEHNR, CDR2 FQNEAQ (reference sequence). V lost 4 bases, J lost 6 bases, and 16 bases lay in between. The CDR3 consists of 14 residues. In nucleotides, the CDR3 is TGTGCCAGCAGCTACGTAAACAGGGTTTTCGAGCAGTACTTC. It encodes CASSYVNRVFEQYF.

The chain recombines TRBV23-1 with TRBJ1-6; no firm D call. TRBV23-1 is an open reading frame, and its role is uncertain. CDR3 size: 17 residues. Trimming removed 2 bases from V and 0 bases from J, with 11 bases in between. The CDR3 DNA follows: TGCGCCAGCAGTCAAGGCCGCAAAAGCTCCTATAATTCACCCCTCCACTTT. It translates to CASSQGRKSSYNSPLHF.

V usage is TRBV27 and J usage is TRBJ2-3, with D unresolved. This CDR3 is built from 14 residues. Looked up from germline, CDR1 is MNHEY and CDR2 is SMNVEV (reference sequence). V shed 3 bases and J shed 0 bases, with 7 bases lying between them. CDR3 sequence (DNA): TGTGCCAGCAGTTTTCTCTTGAGCACAGATACGCAGTATTTT. Amino acid sequence: CASSFLLSTDTQYF.

The genes are TRBV24-1 and TRBJ2-1, with a tentative D call TRBD2 (6 bases). The germline V gene has CDR1 KGHDR and CDR2 SFDVKD. The ends were cut back, 9 bases at V and 5 bases at J, with 10 bases in the middle. The CDR3 length is 12 residues. The CDR3 sequence is CATSPGDNEQFF. CDR3 DNA sequence: TGTGCCACCTCCCCGGGGGACAATGAGCAGTTCTTC.

The chain links TRBV9 to TRBJ1-3; 8 nucleotides agree with TRBD1. Germline CDR1 and CDR2: SGDLS and YYNGEE. After removal of 2 bases from V and 3 bases from J, the junction contained 4 bases not matched to a gene. CDR3 length: 15 amino acids. CDR3 sequence (DNA): TGTGCCAGCAGCGTCTCAGGGGGCAGTGGAAACACCATATATTTT. Translation gives CASSVSGGSGNTIYF.

The V gene is TRBV3-1, the J gene TRBJ2-1, with 8 bases matching TRBD2. Trimming removed 2 bases from V and 7 bases from J; junction bases left unmatched: 10. The CDR3 length is 16 residues. CDR1 and CDR2 (germline): LGHDT, YNNKEL (reference sequence). Written as DNA, the CDR3 is TGTGCCAGCAGCCAATCAGGACTAGCCCGTGCGAATGAGCAGTTCTTC. This encodes CASSQSGLARANEQFF.

This chain links TRBV28 with TRBJ2-5; D unclear. CDR1 and CDR2 (germline): MDHEN, SYDVKM. The ends were cut back, 4 bases at V and 5 bases at J, with 5 bases in the middle. The CDR3 totals 11 residues. CDR3 sequence: CASSWAETQYF. CDR3 bases: TGTGCCAGCAGTTGGGCCGAGACCCAGTACTTC.